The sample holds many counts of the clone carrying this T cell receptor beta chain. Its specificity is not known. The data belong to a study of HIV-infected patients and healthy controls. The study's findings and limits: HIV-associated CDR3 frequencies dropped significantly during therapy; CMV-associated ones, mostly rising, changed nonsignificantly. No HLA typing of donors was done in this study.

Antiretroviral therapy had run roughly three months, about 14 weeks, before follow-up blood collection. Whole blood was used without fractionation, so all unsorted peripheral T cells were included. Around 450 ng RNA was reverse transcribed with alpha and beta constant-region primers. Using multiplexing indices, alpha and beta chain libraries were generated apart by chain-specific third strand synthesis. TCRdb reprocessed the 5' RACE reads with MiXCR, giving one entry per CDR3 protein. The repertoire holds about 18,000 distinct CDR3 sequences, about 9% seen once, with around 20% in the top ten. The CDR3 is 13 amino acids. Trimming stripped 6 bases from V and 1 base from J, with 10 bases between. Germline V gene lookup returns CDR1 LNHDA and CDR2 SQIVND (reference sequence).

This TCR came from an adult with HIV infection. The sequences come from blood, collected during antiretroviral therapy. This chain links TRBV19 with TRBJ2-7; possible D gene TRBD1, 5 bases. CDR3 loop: CASRAGLSYEQYF. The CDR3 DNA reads TGTGCCAGTAGAGCAGGGTTATCCTACGAGCAGTACTTC. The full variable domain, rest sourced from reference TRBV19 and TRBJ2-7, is DGGITQSPKYLFRKEGQNVTLSCEQNLNHDAMYWYRQDPGQGLRLIYYSQIVNDFQKGDIAEGYSVSREKKESFPLTVTSAQKNPTAFYLCASRAGLSYEQYFGPGTRLTVT.